This TCR beta chain was found in a study of blood T cell repertoires in COVID-19. Individuals drawn from 20 to 25 US areas were roughly 18 to 100 years old. Participant-reported clinical history was the basis for cohort assignment. Donors in Cohort 3 who had recovered were those with two negative PCRs, healthcare professional clearance, or resolution of their symptoms. The CDR3 sequence is 17 residues long. The junction had 6 bases not matched to a gene; V was cut back by 0 bases and J by 4 bases. The germline V gene encodes CDR1 LGHDT and CDR2 YNNKEL (reference sequence). Clones were sequenced by immunoSEQ multiplex PCR, and TCRdb holds only the in-frame ones, with some missing. This sample yields under 200,000 clones, of which roughly 90% are seen a single time; 7.5% to 10% belongs to the top ten.

Sequencing was carried out using PBMCs or T cells enriched from blood (not recorded which). V usage is TRBV3-1 (or the pseudogene TRBV3-2) and J usage is TRBJ2-5; TRBD2 matches at 12 bases. The sequence was obtained from a woman between 18 and 29 years old who had recovered from COVID-19. In DNA form, the CDR3 reads TGTGCCAGCAGCCAAGATTGGACTAGCGGGGTAGGAGAGACCCAGTACTTC. Its protein is CASSQDWTSGVGETQYF.